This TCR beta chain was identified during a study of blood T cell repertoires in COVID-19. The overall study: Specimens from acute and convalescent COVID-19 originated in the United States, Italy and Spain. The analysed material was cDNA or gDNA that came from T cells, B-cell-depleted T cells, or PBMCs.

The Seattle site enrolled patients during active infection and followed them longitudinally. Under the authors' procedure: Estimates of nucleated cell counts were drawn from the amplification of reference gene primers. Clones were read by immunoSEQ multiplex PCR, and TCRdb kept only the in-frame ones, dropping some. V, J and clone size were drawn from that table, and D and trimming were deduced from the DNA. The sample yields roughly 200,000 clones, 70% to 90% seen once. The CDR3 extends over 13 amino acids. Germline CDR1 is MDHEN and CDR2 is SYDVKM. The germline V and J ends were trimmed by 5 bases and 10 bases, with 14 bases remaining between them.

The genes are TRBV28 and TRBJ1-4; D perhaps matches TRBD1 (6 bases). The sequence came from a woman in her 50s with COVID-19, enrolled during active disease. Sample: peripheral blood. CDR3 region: CASSPGVLAKLFF. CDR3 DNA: TGTGCCAGCAGTCCAGGGGTCCTAGCAAAACTGTTTTTT.